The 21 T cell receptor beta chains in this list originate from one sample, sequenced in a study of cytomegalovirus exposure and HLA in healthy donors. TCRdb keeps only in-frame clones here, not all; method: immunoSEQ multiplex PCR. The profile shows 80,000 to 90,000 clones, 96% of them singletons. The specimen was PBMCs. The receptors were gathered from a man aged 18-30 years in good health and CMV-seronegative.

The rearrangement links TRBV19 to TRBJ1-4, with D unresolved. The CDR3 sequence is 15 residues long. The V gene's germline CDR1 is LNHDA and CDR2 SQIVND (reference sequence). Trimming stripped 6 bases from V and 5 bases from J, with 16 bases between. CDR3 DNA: TGTGCCAGTAGCCTCGGCGGGAGGGCCAATGAAAAACTGTTTTTT. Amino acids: CASSLGGRANEKLFF.

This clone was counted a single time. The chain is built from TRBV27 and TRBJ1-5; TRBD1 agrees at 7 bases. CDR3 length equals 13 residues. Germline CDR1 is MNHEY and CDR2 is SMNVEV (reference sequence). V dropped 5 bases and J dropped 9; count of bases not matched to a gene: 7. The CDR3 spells CASSPGQPWPQHF. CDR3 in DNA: TGTGCCAGCAGTCCGGGACAGCCTTGGCCCCAGCATTTT.

CDR3 DNA sequence: TGTGCCAGCAGTCCACTACCCGTGGGTGAAAAACTGTTTTTT. Its translation is CASSPLPVGEKLFF. The rearrangement links TRBV27 to TRBJ1-4; D is ambiguous. The CDR3 runs to 14 residues. V was cut by 5 bases and J by 7 bases, with 14 bases left in between. The germline V gene encodes CDR1 MNHEY and CDR2 SMNVEV (reference sequence).

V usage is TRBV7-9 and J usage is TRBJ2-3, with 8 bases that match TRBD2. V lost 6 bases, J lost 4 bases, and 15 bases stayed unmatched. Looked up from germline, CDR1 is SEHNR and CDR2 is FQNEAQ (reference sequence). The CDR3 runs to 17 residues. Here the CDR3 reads CASSKHPGLEGSDTQYF. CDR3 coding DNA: TGTGCCAGCAGTAAGCATCCGGGACTAGAGGGTTCAGATACGCAGTATTTT.

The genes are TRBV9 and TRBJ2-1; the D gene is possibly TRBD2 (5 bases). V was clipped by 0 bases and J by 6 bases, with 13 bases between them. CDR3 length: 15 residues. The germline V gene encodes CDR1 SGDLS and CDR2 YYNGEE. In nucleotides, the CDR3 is TGTGCCAGCAGCGTAGGGGGAGTTAGGCTCAATGAGCAGTTCTTC. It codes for CASSVGGVRLNEQFF.

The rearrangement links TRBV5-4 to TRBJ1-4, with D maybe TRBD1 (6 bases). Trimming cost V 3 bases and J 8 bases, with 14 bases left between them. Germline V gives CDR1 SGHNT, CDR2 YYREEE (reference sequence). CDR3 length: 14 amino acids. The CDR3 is CASSSTGLREKLFF. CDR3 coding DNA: TGTGCCAGCAGCTCAACAGGGTTGAGGGAAAAACTGTTTTTT.

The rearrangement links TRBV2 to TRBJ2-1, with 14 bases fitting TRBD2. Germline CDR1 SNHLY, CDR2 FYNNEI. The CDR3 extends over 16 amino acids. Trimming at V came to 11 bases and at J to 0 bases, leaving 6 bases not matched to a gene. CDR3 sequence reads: CAARTSGRNSYNEQFF. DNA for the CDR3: TGTGCCGCCCGGACTAGCGGGAGGAACTCCTACAATGAGCAGTTCTTC.

The CDR3 region has the DNA TGTGCCAGCAGTGAAGACAACGGGGTCCCTGAAGCTTTCTTT. Translating it yields CASSEDNGVPEAFF. The V gene is TRBV2, the J gene TRBJ1-1; D not certain. Trimming left V 1 base short and J 6 bases short, with 12 bases between. The CDR3 is 14 residues long. CDR1 and CDR2 (germline): SNHLY, FYNNEI.

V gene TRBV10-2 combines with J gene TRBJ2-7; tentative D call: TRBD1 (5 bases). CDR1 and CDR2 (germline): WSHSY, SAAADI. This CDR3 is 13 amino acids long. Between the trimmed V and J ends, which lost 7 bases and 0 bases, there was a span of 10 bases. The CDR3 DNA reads TGCGCCAGCAAACTGGACAACTCCTACGAGCAGTACTTC. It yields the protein CASKLDNSYEQYF.

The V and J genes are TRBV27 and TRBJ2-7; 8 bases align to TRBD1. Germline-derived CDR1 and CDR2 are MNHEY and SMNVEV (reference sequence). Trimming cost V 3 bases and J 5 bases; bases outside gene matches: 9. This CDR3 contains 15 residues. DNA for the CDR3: TGTGCCAGCAGTTTTTTGCCAGGGGGCTTTGACGAGCAGTACTTC. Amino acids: CASSFLPGGFDEQYF.

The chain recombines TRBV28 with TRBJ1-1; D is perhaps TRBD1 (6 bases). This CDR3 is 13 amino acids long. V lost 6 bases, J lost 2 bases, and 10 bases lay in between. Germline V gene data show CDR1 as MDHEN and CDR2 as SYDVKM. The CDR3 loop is CASRRTANTEAFF. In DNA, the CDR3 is TGTGCCAGCAGGAGGACAGCTAACACTGAAGCTTTCTTT.

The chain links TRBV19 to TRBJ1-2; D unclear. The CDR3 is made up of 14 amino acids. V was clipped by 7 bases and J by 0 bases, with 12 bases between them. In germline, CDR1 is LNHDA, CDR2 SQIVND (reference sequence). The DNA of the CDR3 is TGTGCCAGTAAGCCCGGCAGGTCTAACTATGGCTACACCTTC. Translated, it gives CASKPGRSNYGYTF. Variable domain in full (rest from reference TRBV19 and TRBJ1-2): DGGITQSPKYLFRKEGQNVTLSCEQNLNHDAMYWYRQDPGQGLRLIYYSQIVNDFQKGDIAEGYSVSREKKESFPLTVTSAQKNPTAFYLCASKPGRSNYGYTFGSGTRLTVV.

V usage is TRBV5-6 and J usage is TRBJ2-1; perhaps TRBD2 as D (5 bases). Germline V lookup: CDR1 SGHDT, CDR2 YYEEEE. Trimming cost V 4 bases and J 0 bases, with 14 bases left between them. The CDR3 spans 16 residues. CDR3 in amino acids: CASSEDWRSSYNEQFF. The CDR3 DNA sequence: TGTGCCAGCAGCGAGGACTGGAGGAGCTCCTACAATGAGCAGTTCTTC.

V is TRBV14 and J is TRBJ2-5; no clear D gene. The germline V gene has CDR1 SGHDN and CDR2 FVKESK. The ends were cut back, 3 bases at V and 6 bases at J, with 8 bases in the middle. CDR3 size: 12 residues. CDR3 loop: CASSHLSKTQYF. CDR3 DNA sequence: TGTGCCAGCAGCCACTTAAGCAAGACCCAGTACTTC.

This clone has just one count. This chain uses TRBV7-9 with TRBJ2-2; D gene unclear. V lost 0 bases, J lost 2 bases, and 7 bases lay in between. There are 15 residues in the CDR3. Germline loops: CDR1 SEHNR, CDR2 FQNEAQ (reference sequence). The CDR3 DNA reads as TGTGCCAGCAGCTTAGCGTTCGGTAACACCGGGGAGCTGTTTTTT. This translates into CASSLAFGNTGELFF.

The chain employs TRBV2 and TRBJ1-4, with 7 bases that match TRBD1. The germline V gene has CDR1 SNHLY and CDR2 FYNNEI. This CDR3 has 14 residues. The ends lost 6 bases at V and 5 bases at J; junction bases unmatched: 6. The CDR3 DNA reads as TGTGCCAGCAGCAGGACAGGAGAAAATGAAAAACTGTTTTTT. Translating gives CASSRTGENEKLFF.

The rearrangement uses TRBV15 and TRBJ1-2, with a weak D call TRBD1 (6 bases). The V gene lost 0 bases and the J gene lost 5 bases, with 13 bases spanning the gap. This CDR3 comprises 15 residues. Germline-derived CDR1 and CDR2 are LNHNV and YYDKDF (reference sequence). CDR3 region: CATSRDLGTLYGYTF. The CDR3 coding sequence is TGTGCCACCAGCAGAGATCTAGGGACATTGTATGGCTACACCTTC.

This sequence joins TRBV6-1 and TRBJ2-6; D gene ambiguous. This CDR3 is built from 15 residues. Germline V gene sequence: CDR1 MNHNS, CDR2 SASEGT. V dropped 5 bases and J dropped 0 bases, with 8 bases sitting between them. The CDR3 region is CASSLLSSGANVLTF. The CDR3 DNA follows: TGTGCCAGCAGTCTGCTGAGCTCTGGGGCCAACGTCCTGACTTTC.

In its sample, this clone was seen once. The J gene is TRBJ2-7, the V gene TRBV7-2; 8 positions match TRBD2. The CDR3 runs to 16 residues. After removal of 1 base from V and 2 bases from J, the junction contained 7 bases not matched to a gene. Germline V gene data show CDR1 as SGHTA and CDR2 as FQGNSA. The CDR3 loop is CASSLVAGGTPYEQYF. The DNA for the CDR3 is TGTGCCAGCAGCTTAGTCGCGGGAGGCACACCCTACGAGCAGTACTTC.

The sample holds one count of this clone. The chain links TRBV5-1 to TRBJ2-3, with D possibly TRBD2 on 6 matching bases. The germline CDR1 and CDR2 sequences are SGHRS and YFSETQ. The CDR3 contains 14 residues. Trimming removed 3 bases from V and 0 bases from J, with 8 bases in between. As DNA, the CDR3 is TGCGCCAGCAGCTGGAGGGACAGCACAGATACGCAGTATTTT. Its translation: CASSWRDSTDTQYF.

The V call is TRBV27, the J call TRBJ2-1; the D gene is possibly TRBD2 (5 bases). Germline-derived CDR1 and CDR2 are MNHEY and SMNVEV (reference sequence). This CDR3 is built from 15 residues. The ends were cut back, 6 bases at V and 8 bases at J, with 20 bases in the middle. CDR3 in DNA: TGTGCCAGCAGCGAACTAGTAACCGGGCTGCATGAGCAGTTCTTC. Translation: CASSELVTGLHEQFF.